This TCR beta chain originates from a study of spatial heterogeneity in lung cancer. Looking at the study overall: Detection consistently captured more beta-chain sequences than alpha-chain sequences.

Time point described: sample taken at primary tumor resection. There were 72 donors, all of them untreated patients with early-stage non-small cell lung cancer. No cells were sorted before sequencing. The whole RNA sequenced was extracted from tumor, nontumor lung or frozen PBMC. V lost 4 bases and J lost 2; bases outside the gene matches: 11. CDR1 and CDR2 from the germline V gene are LGHDT and YNNKEL (reference sequence). This CDR3 has 17 amino acids. Every TCR cDNA molecule carried a tag that served as a unique molecular identifier. Via MiXCR, TCRdb re-called the 5' RACE reads, giving one row per CDR3 protein. The sample gives 20,000 to 25,000 distinct CDR3 sequences, 4.8% of which show up once; about 10% is in the top ten. The table lists this clonotype with many counts. Its specificity is not known. Overall study findings and caveats: For expanded intratumoral alpha and beta TCRs, counts tracked tumor mutation counts.

The sequence came from a male donor with early-stage non-small cell lung cancer. The V gene is TRBV3-1, the J gene TRBJ2-7, with 10 bases fitting TRBD2. The sample consisted of lung tumor tissue, taken at surgery. The CDR3 is CASSPPTAAGGAYEQYF. The CDR3 DNA reads as TGTGCCAGCAGCCCACCCACTGCAGCGGGGGGGGCCTACGAGCAGTACTTC.